Detailed here is one T cell receptor beta chain. Its antigen is unknown. The data were obtained in a study of blood T cells in healthy people across ages. The second PCR ran 7 to 11 cycles with a sample-barcoded 5' primer and J-beta primers. Every sample returned 2.5 million or more CDR3-containing paired-end reads. TCRdb called the 5' RACE reads again in MiXCR, with one record for every CDR3 protein. The table shows 900,000 to 950,000 distinct CDR3 sequences, with about 29% occurring only once. Study observations and caveats: Per-million-T-cell TCR beta diversity fell roughly linearly with age.

Germline CDR1 is SGHRS and CDR2 is YFSETQ. The V gene lost 0 bases and the J gene lost 3 bases, with 11 bases spanning the gap. This CDR3 is 15 amino acids long. These data are also associated with another study on T cells of mothers and their children. That paper states: The whole RNA yield was converted to cDNA, around 1.5 ug per 15 ul.

The rearrangement joins TRBV5-1 to TRBJ2-3; tentatively, D is TRBD1 or TRBD2 (6 bases each). Sequences were obtained from blood. This TCR was sampled from a middle-aged woman in good health. CDR3 nucleotide sequence: TGCGCCAGCAGCTTGGTAGGGGGGCTTACAGATACGCAGTATTTT. It codes for CASSLVGGLTDTQYF.